Below, 18 T cell receptor beta chains from the same sample are listed, as sequenced in a study of CD8+CD57+ T cells in acquired aplastic anemia. Genomic DNA, serving as template, underwent TCR beta VDJ and CDR3 profiling. TCRdb re-called the reads through MiXCR, storing one row per CDR3 protein. This sample yields roughly 250,000 distinct CDR3 sequences, of which approximately 79% are seen a single time; roughly two fifths belongs to the top ten. Selection for sequencing was limited to patients who had shown CD8+CD57+ cell expansion by flow cytometry. Source material: sorted CD4+, CD8+, or CD8+CD57+ T cells (not recorded which) from PBMCs. These receptors all stem from a human donor with aplastic anemia.

The CDR3 bases are TGTGCCAGCAGCGCCGACAGCGCCTACTATAATTCTCTTCGCCACTTT. Protein product: CASSADSAYYNSLRHF. The chain couples TRBV2 to TRBJ1-6; a possible D gene is TRBD1 (5 bases). Germline-derived CDR1 and CDR2 are SNHLY and FYNNEI. V lost 6 bases to trimming and J lost 18 bases, with 30 bases between them. The CDR3 runs to 16 residues.

The sample holds a few counts of this clonotype. One junction end does not reproduce the germline sequence, and a read error may be involved. The J gene is TRBJ1-1, the V gene TRBV25-1; D remains unclear. Germline V lookup: CDR1 MGHDK, CDR2 SYGVNS. CDR3 length equals 15 residues. The CDR3 region has the DNA TGTGCCAGCAGTGAATGGGGTAGGGTAGACACTGAAGCTCTCTTT. Encoded protein: CASSEWGRVDTEALF.

In its sample, this clonotype was seen once. This sequence joins TRBV20-1 and TRBJ1-1, with TRBD1 matching over 9 bases. Germline V gives CDR1 DFQATT, CDR2 SNEGSKA (reference sequence). The CDR3 is made up of 14 amino acids. The J segment lost 5 bases and the V segment lost 6 bases, leaving 10 bases of the junction unmatched. As DNA, the CDR3 is TGCAGTGCCAAACTACAGGGGGCAAATACTGAAGCTTTCTTT. This codes for CSAKLQGANTEAFF.

Remarks on this clonotype: The limits of the CDR3 on the DNA are not certain, so only TCRdb's listed CDR3 is given. The chain carries TRBV2 and TRBJ2-3; the table's D call TRBD1 went unverified against the DNA. The CDR3 spans 18 amino acids, including both terminal residues. The germline V gene encodes CDR1 SNHLY and CDR2 FYNNEI. The CDR3 here is CASSLAGGGGQYFGPGYF.

In nucleotides, the CDR3 is TGTGCCAGCAGCTTTGATGGGGCCGGGCAGTACGTC. This translates into CASSFDGAGQYV. This rearrangement joins TRBV5-1 to TRBJ2-7, with a weak D call TRBD1 (5 bases). Germline V gene sequence: CDR1 SGHRS, CDR2 YFSETQ. The CDR3 length is 12 residues.

The chain employs TRBV20-1 and TRBJ2-3, with 14 bases matching TRBD2. Germline V CDR1 and CDR2: DFQATT, SNEGSKA (reference sequence). With 7 bases clipped from V and 6 bases from J, the junction kept 9 bases outside the gene matches. CDR3 length equals 15 residues. CDR3 nucleotides: TGCAGTGGGGGACTAGCGGGAGCGGAGATGGATACGCAGTATTTT. It yields the protein CSGGLAGAEMDTQYF.

The chain joins TRBV7-3 to TRBJ2-3, with TRBD1 matching over 7 bases. The CDR3 consists of 16 residues. Germline V lookup: CDR1 SGHTA, CDR2 FQGTGA. V lost 5 bases, J lost 11 bases, and 19 bases stayed unmatched. The CDR3 DNA follows: TGTGCCAGCAGCCCACAGGGGACCTGGGGAGAGACCCAGCAGTATTTT. Its protein product is CASSPQGTWGETQQYF.

Notes on this clonotype: A read error is likely, as this CDR3 ends without the conserved phenylalanine or tryptophan. The limits of the CDR3 on the DNA are not certain, so only TCRdb's listed CDR3 is given. This CDR3 reads CASSVARDTQNS. J is TRBJ2-3 and V is TRBV14. Germline V lookup: CDR1 SGHDN, CDR2 FVKESK. The CDR3 is 12 residues long, ends included.

The genes are TRBV7-2 and TRBJ1-1, with unresolved D. Germline-derived CDR1 and CDR2 are SGHTA and FQGNSA. This CDR3 has 14 residues. V was shortened by 4 bases and J by 3 bases, with 12 bases between the two germline ends. Here the CDR3 reads CASSSRVGYTEAFF. In DNA, the CDR3 is TGTGCCAGCAGCTCCCGGGTGGGGTACACTGAAGCTTTCTTT.

This clonotype has just one count. Because the CDR3's place on the DNA is in doubt, the DNA is left out and the CDR3 is given as listed by TCRdb. The chain couples TRBV9 to TRBJ1-2. Germline CDR1 reads SGDLS; CDR2 reads YYNGEE. The CDR3 is 15 amino acids in total, end residues counted. The CDR3 is CASSVASDTQYFDTF.

The table lists this clonotype with a count of one. Here the CDR3 reads CASRGAGETQYF. The CDR3, as DNA: TGCGCCAGTCGGGGGGCCGGGGAGACCCAGTACTTC. The V and J genes are TRBV5-1 and TRBJ2-5; a possible D gene is TRBD2 (7 bases). Germline assignment: CDR1 SGHRS and CDR2 YFSETQ. The CDR3 covers 12 residues. V was shortened by 8 bases and J by 5 bases, with 13 bases between the two germline ends.

This chain links TRBV25-1 with TRBJ2-3, with TRBD2 matching 9 bases. Germline V CDR1 and CDR2: MGHDK, SYGVNS. With 8 bases clipped from V and 6 bases from J, the junction kept 12 bases outside the gene matches. The CDR3 runs 15 residues. This chain's CDR3 is CASGAVAGAGDTQYF. CDR3 coding DNA: TGTGCCAGCGGTGCCGTAGCGGGGGCGGGTGATACGCAGTATTTT.

CDR3 nucleotides: TGTGCCAGCAGCTTTGCTACCGGAATGATGTTTTTT. This sequence encodes CASSFATGMMFF. This rearrangement joins TRBV7-2 to TRBJ2-2; D gene ambiguous. The germline V gene has CDR1 SGHTA and CDR2 FQGNSA. This CDR3 has 12 amino acids. With 3 bases removed from V and 15 bases from J, the gap between germline ends came to 14 bases.

This sequence joins TRBV7-8 and TRBJ2-7, with 7 bases lining up with TRBD2. Germline CDR1 SGHVS, CDR2 FQNEAQ. This CDR3 contains 18 residues. V dropped 2 bases and J dropped 4; count of bases not matched to a gene: 17. This chain's CDR3 is CASSLPGGPDTQCYEQYV. Here the CDR3 DNA reads TGTGCCAGCAGCTTACCGGGAGGTCCCGATACCCAGTGTTACGAGCAGTACGTC.

The chain has TRBV6-5 and TRBJ1-2; D is unclear. Germline-derived CDR1 and CDR2 are MNHEY and SVGAGI. V dropped 6 bases and J dropped 3 bases, with 8 bases sitting between them. There are 12 residues in the CDR3. The CDR3 region has the DNA TGTGCCAGCAGGAGGATAGACTATGGCTACACCTTC. This gives the protein CASRRIDYGYTF.

V and J are TRBV9 and TRBJ2-7; 7 bases are a match to TRBD1. The germline gives CDR1 SGDLS, CDR2 YYNGEE. The CDR3 contains 16 residues. J was trimmed by 6 bases and V by 4 bases; bases with no gene match: 16. The CDR3 sequence: CASSTWGTDNTAEQYV. CDR3 coding DNA: TGTGCCAGCAGCACATGGGGGACAGATAACACCGCCGAGCAGTACGTC.

The chain uses TRBV19 and TRBJ2-3; D not certain. V was pared by 1 base and J by 11 bases, with 16 bases between. CDR1 LNHDA and CDR2 SQIVND come from the germline V gene (reference sequence). CDR3 length equals 14 residues. Here the CDR3 reads CASSIAGGAYKQYF. The CDR3 DNA is TGTGCCAGTAGTATAGCTGGCGGTGCCTACAAGCAGTATTTT.

The J gene is TRBJ2-1, the V gene TRBV5-6; D might be TRBD1 or TRBD2, each matching 5 bases. The germline gives CDR1 SGHDT, CDR2 YYEEEE. V was clipped by 5 bases and J by 1 base, with 13 bases between them. The CDR3 is 15 amino acids. CDR3 loop: CASSDPGRSYNEQFF. The CDR3 DNA reads TGTGCCAGCAGTGACCCAGGGAGATCCTACAATGAGCAGTTCTTC.